One and the same sample provided the 13 T cell receptor beta chains below, sequenced in a study of cytomegalovirus exposure and HLA in healthy donors. The PCR used 60 Vbeta and 13 Jbeta primers. TCRdb's copy holds only in-frame clones and misses some; the assay was immunoSEQ multiplex PCR. The table has around 170,000 clones, approximately 85% seen once. What was sequenced was PBMCs. These receptors were obtained from a woman aged 18-29 years in good health and CMV-seronegative.

V gene TRBV5-1 combines with J gene TRBJ2-3; no clear D gene. Germline CDR1 reads SGHRS; CDR2 reads YFSETQ. V lost 4 bases and J lost 2, with 5 bases in between. This CDR3 contains 12 residues. The CDR3 protein is CASSQLTDTQYF. As DNA, the CDR3 is TGCGCCAGCAGCCAACTCACAGATACGCAGTATTTT. Together with reference TRBV5-1 and TRBJ2-3, the CDR3 gives the full variable domain: KAGVTQTPRYLIKTRGQQVTLSCSPISGHRSVSWYQQTPGQGLQFLFEYFSETQRNKGNFPGRFSGRQFSNSRSEMNVSTLELGDSALYLCASSQLTDTQYFGPGTRLTVL.

This clone occurred once. The identical CDR3 is also encoded by other nucleotide sequences in the sample. The V call is TRBV6-4, the J call TRBJ1-1; TRBD1 aligns across 8 bases. The CDR3 consists of 11 residues. Trimming took 5 bases from V and 9 from J; bases not matched to a gene: 2. Germline V gives CDR1 MRHNA, CDR2 SNTAGT. CDR3 nucleotides: TGTGCCAGCAGTCGACAGGGGCAAGCTTTCTTT. Its protein product is CASSRQGQAFF.

V is TRBV6-1 and J is TRBJ2-1, with 12 positions matching TRBD2. Trimming at V came to 6 bases and at J to 7 bases, leaving 4 bases not matched to a gene. The CDR3 is 14 amino acids. Germline assignment: CDR1 MNHNS and CDR2 SASEGT. CDR3 nucleotides: TGTGCCAGCAGACTAGCGGGGGGATATAATGAGCAGTTCTTC. It specifies CASRLAGGYNEQFF.

This clone was observed a few times. V usage is TRBV9 and J usage is TRBJ2-1, with 7 bases matching TRBD2. The V segment lost 1 base and the J segment 4 bases; nucleotides outside the gene matches: 8. The CDR3 consists of 16 residues. CDR1 is SGDLS, CDR2 YYNGEE, per germline. The CDR3 DNA reads as TGTGCCAGCAGCGTAATGGGTCTAGCGGTTTACAATGAGCAGTTCTTC. Protein product: CASSVMGLAVYNEQFF.

The V call is TRBV7-5, the J call TRBJ2-1; the table gives TRBD2 as D, unverified against the DNA. TRBV7-5 is classified as a pseudogene. CDR3 length equals 20 residues. CDR3 sequence: CVRSLSLLAGGPCSYNEQFF. The DNA of the CDR3 is TGTGTCAGAAGCTTATCATTACTAGCGGGGGGGCCCTGTTCCTACAATGAGCAGTTCTTC.

J is TRBJ2-7 and V is TRBV30; D call uncertain. The germline V gene encodes CDR1 GTSNPN and CDR2 SVGIG (reference sequence). This CDR3 is 18 amino acids long. Trimming removed 0 bases from V and 3 bases from J, with 24 bases in between. CDR3 sequence (DNA): TGTGCCTGGAGTGTACTAAGGCAGACGGCCGAAGGTTACTACGAGCAGTACTTC. This translates into CAWSVLRQTAEGYYEQYF.

V gene TRBV7-9 combines with J gene TRBJ2-7; TRBD2 matches 8 bases. Germline V lookup: CDR1 SEHNR, CDR2 FQNEAQ (reference sequence). CDR3 length: 14 residues. The ends lost 3 bases at V and 3 bases at J; junction bases unmatched: 4. This chain's CDR3 is CASSFGGGIYEQYF. In DNA form, the CDR3 reads TGTGCCAGCAGCTTCGGCGGGGGGATCTACGAGCAGTACTTC.

This clone has only one observation. The V and J genes are TRBV27 and TRBJ1-2, with 8 bases that match TRBD1. Germline CDR1 reads MNHEY; CDR2 reads SMNVEV (reference sequence). V gave up 4 bases and J gave up 4 bases; unmatched junction bases: 5. This CDR3 has 14 residues. Written as DNA, the CDR3 is TGTGCCAGCAGTTCCGGACAGGGAGGCTATGGCTACACCTTC. This gives the protein CASSSGQGGYGYTF.

The chain employs TRBV25-1 and TRBJ2-3; the D gene is possibly TRBD2 (6 bases). This CDR3 has 18 residues. The germline gives CDR1 MGHDK, CDR2 SYGVNS. With 5 bases removed from V and 3 bases from J, the gap between germline ends came to 24 bases. The CDR3 spells CASSKPLRWEDLTDTQYF. The CDR3 DNA sequence: TGTGCCAGCAGTAAACCCCTGCGGTGGGAGGATCTTACAGATACGCAGTATTTT.

This clone occurred once. The rearrangement uses TRBV7-8 and TRBJ2-6; a weak D match, TRBD1 (6 bases). V was trimmed by 5 bases and J by 4 bases, leaving 18 bases between them. The germline V gene has CDR1 SGHVS and CDR2 FQNEAQ. This CDR3 has 17 amino acids. This chain's CDR3 is CASSLDPNDRGANVLTF. In DNA form, the CDR3 reads TGTGCCAGCAGCCTCGACCCGAATGACAGGGGGGCCAACGTCCTGACTTTC.

The chain is built from TRBV7-2 and TRBJ2-1; 8 bases align to TRBD2. Germline values: CDR1 SGHTA, CDR2 FQGNSA. CDR3 length: 12 amino acids. V lost 10 bases to trimming and J lost 7 bases; unmatched junction nucleotides: 6. In nucleotides, the CDR3 is TGTGCCATAACTAGCGGCGATAATGAGCAGTTCTTC. This gives the protein CAITSGDNEQFF.

The chain has TRBV4-2 and TRBJ2-3; D possibly corresponds to TRBD2 (6 bases). With 5 bases removed from V and 2 bases from J, the gap between germline ends came to 17 bases. The germline V gene has CDR1 LGHNA and CDR2 YNFKEQ. The CDR3 sequence is 16 residues long. CDR3 bases: TGTGCCAGCAGCACCCGTGGCGGGGCCTCCACAGATACGCAGTATTTT. This translates into CASSTRGGASTDTQYF.

The CDR3 protein is CASSFGRNQPQHF. CDR3 nucleotide sequence: TGTGCCAGCAGTTTCGGTCGCAATCAGCCCCAGCATTTT. The chain uses TRBV27 and TRBJ1-5, with D unclear. Looked up from germline, CDR1 is MNHEY and CDR2 is SMNVEV (reference sequence). The CDR3 length is 13 residues. V lost 3 bases and J lost 2, with 5 bases in between.